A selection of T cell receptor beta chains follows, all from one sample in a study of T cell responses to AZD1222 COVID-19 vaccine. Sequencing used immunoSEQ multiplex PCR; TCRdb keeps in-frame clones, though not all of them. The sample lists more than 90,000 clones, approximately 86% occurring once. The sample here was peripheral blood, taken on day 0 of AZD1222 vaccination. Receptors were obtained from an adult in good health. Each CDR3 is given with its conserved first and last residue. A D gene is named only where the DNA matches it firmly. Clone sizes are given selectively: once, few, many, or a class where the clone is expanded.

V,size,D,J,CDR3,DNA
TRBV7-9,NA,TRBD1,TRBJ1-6,CASSLTGQGLRF,TGTGCCAGCAGCTTAACGGGACAGGGCCTTCGCTTT
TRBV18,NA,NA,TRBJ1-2,CASSPSTDSSVKTF,TGTGCCAGCTCACCGTCGACGGATTCTTCTGTGAAAACCTTC
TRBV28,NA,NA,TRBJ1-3,CASSPPGGNTIYF,TGTGCCAGCAGTCCCCCGGGTGGAAACACCATATATTTT
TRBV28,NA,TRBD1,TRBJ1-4,CATRGGPADEKLFF,TGTGCCACCAGGGGGGGCCCTGCGGATGAAAAACTGTTTTTT
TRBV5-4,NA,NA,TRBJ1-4,CASSLSPANNEKLFF,TGTGCCAGCAGCTTAAGTCCGGCTAATAATGAAAAACTGTTTTTT
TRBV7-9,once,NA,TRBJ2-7,CASSSGPPGGEQYF,TGTGCCAGCAGCTCCGGCCCCCCCGGCGGCGAGCAGTACTTC
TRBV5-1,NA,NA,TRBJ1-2,CASSETLNYGYTF,TGCGCCAGCAGCGAGACTTTAAACTATGGCTACACCTTC
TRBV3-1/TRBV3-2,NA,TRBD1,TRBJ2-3,CASTQTGAMSDTQYF,TGTGCCAGCACCCAGACAGGGGCCATGTCAGATACGCAGTATTTT
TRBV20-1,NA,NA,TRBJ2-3,CSATVDTQYF,TGCAGTGCTACGGTGGATACGCAGTATTTT
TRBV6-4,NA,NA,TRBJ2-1,CASSPGYNEQFF,TGTGCCAGCTCGCCGGGGTACAATGAGCAGTTCTTC
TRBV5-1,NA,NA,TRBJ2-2,CASSPWERPNTGELFF,TGCGCCAGCAGCCCCTGGGAGCGGCCGAACACCGGGGAGCTGTTTTTT
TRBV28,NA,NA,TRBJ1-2,CASFAGTGYTF,TGTGCCTCATTCGCAGGGACTGGCTACACCTTC
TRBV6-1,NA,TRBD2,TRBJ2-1,CASSEEAGGPYNEQFF,TGTGCCAGCAGTGAAGAGGCGGGAGGGCCGTACAATGAGCAGTTCTTC
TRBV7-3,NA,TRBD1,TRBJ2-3,CASSSQGERDTQYF,TGTGCCAGCAGCTCCCAGGGGGAGCGGGATACGCAGTATTTT
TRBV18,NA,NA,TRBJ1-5,CASSPTGGGRQPQHF,TGTGCCAGCTCACCAACCGGAGGGGGGAGGCAGCCCCAGCATTTT
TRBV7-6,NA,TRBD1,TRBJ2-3,CASAQGAHPSTDTQYF,TGTGCCAGTGCACAGGGGGCCCATCCTAGCACAGATACGCAGTATTTT
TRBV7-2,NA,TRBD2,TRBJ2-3,CASSSRLAGGTDTQYF,TGTGCCAGCAGCTCAAGACTAGCGGGGGGCACAGATACGCAGTATTTT
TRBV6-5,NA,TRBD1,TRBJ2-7,CASRKPGTVFYEQYF,TGTGCCAGCAGGAAACCCGGGACAGTCTTTTACGAGCAGTACTTC
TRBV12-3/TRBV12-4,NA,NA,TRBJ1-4,CASSGWTNEKLFF,TGTGCCAGCAGTGGGTGGACTAATGAAAAACTGTTTTTT
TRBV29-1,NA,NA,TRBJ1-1,CSVPWGVNTEAFF,TGCAGCGTGCCTTGGGGGGTTAACACTGAAGCTTTCTTT
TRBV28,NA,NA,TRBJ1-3,CASFQNTIYF,TGTGCCAGCTTCCAAAACACCATATATTTT
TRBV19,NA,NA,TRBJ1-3,CASSIGEYSGNTIYF,TGTGCCAGTAGTATTGGGGAATACTCTGGAAACACCATATATTTT
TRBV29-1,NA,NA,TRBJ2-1,CSVDGASSYNEQFF,TGCAGCGTTGATGGGGCAAGCTCCTACAATGAGCAGTTCTTC
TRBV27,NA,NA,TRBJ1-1,CASSLSLGMNTEAFF,TGTGCCAGCAGTTTATCTCTGGGGATGAACACTGAAGCTTTCTTT
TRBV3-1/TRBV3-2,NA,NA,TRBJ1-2,CASSQDPRNGYTF,TGTGCCAGCAGCCAAGACCCTCGGAATGGCTACACCTTC
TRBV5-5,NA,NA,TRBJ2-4,CASSLTGPRQIQYF,TGTGCCAGCAGCTTAACGGGTCCTCGCCAAATTCAGTACTTC
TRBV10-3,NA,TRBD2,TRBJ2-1,CAISSGNSYNEQFF,TGTGCCATCTCAAGCGGGAACTCCTACAATGAGCAGTTCTTC
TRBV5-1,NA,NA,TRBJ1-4,CASSLAGGALSEKLFF,TGCGCCAGCAGCTTGGCCGGGGGGGCTTTATCTGAAAAACTGTTTTTT
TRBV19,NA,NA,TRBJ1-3,CASSIRSSGNTIYF,TGTGCCAGTAGTATACGGAGCTCTGGAAACACCATATATTTT
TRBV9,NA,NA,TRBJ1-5,CASSVSPVNQPQHF,TGTGCCAGCAGCGTAAGTCCGGTCAATCAGCCCCAGCATTTT
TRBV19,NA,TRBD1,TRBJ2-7,CASSLFGQGTYEQYF,TGTGCCAGTAGTCTCTTTGGACAGGGGACCTACGAGCAGTACTTC
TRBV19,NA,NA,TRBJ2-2,CASSRSQGRPTGELFF,TGTGCCAGTAGTAGATCTCAGGGCAGACCCACCGGGGAGCTGTTTTTT
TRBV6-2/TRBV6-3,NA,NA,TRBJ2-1,CASSYNRVTNEQFF,TGTGCCAGCAGTTACAACCGGGTGACCAATGAGCAGTTCTTC
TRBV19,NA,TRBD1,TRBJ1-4,CASSPSDRGSGEKLFF,TGTGCCAGTAGTCCTTCGGACAGGGGAAGCGGTGAAAAACTGTTTTTT
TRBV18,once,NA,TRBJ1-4,CASSAGAGPNEKLFF,TGTGCCAGCTCCGCGGGGGCAGGACCTAATGAAAAACTGTTTTTT
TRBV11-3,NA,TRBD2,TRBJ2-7,CASSSGLADYEQYF,TGTGCCAGCAGCTCGGGACTAGCGGATTACGAGCAGTACTTC
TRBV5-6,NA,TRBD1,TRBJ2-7,CASSGRTGGNYEQYF,TGTGCCAGCAGCGGGCGGACAGGGGGAAACTACGAGCAGTACTTC
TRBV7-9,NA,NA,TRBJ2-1,CASSSGSGKYNEQFF,TGTGCCAGCAGCTCGGGGTCCGGAAAGTACAATGAGCAGTTCTTC
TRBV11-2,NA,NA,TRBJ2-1,CASSRVTSYNEQFF,TGTGCCAGTAGCCGGGTGACATCCTACAATGAGCAGTTCTTC
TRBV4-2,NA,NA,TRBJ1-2,CASSQSPGGSNYGYTF,TGTGCCAGCAGCCAATCCCCGGGGGGCAGCAACTATGGCTACACCTTC